A selection of T cell receptor beta chains follows, all from one sample in a study of blood T cells in healthy people across ages. Each CDR3 protein is one row after TCRdb ran MiXCR on the 5' RACE reads. There are hundreds of thousands of distinct CDR3 sequences in the sample; around 41% occur only once, and about 32% lies in the top ten. The sequenced sample was blood. The source is an elderly man in good health. Each CDR3 is given with its conserved first and last residue. The D gene is left open where the match is weak. Expanded clones get a size class; other rows say once, few or many, or leave the size out.

>NA|TRBV5-1|NA|15|TRBJ2-1
CASSSRRAVDNEQFF
TGCGCCAGCAGCTCCCGCCGCGCGGTTGACAATGAGCAGTTCTTC
>few|TRBV2|TRBD2|14|TRBJ2-3
CAGKRLAGTDTQYF
TGTGCCGGGAAAAGACTAGCGGGGACAGATACGCAGTATTTT
>NA|TRBV5-1|NA|13|TRBJ2-7
CASSLDAYYEQYF
TGCGCCAGCAGCCTGGACGCCTACTACGAGCAGTACTTC
>many|TRBV5-1|TRBD2|17|TRBJ2-3
CASSLVGSGEVTDTQYF
TGCGCCAGCAGCTTGGTTGGTAGCGGGGAGGTCACAGATACGCAGTATTTT
>NA|TRBV29-1|NA|16|TRBJ1-2
CSVETVAGNRFYGYTF
TGCAGCGTTGAAACGGTTGCAGGGAACCGATTCTATGGCTACACCTTC
>NA|TRBV5-4|TRBD1|15|TRBJ1-2
CASSLPQGGNYGYTF
TGTGCCAGCAGCTTACCCCAGGGGGGTAACTATGGCTACACCTTC
>NA|TRBV20-1|TRBD1|16|TRBJ2-5
CSATRPGQGNQETQYF
TGCAGTGCCACACGCCCGGGACAGGGAAACCAAGAGACCCAGTACTTC
>NA|TRBV6-2/TRBV6-3|NA|15|TRBJ2-2
CASSYVRGSNGELFF
TGTGCCAGCAGTTACGTACGCGGAAGTAACGGGGAGCTGTTTTTT
>NA|TRBV20-1|NA|12|TRBJ1-1
CSASPREAEAFF
TGCAGTGCTTCTCCCCGCGAGGCTGAAGCTTTCTTT
>NA|TRBV5-1|TRBD1|14|TRBJ2-7
CASGTGGSYNEQYF
TGCGCCAGCGGGACAGGAGGCTCCTACAATGAGCAGTACTTC
>few|TRBV7-2|NA|15|TRBJ2-1
CASSSRRDPYNEQFF
TGTGCCAGCAGCTCACGCAGGGACCCCTACAATGAGCAGTTCTTC
>NA|TRBV7-2|NA|15|TRBJ2-2
CASTKEGGFTGELFF
TGTGCCAGCACCAAGGAAGGGGGTTTCACCGGGGAGCTGTTTTTT
>NA|TRBV20-1|TRBD2|14|TRBJ2-7
CSAPGTSGLYEQYF
TGCAGTGCTCCCGGGACTAGCGGCCTCTACGAGCAGTACTTC
>NA|TRBV15|NA|16|TRBJ2-1
CATSPDRPRTYNEQFF
TGTGCCACCAGTCCGGACAGACCAAGAACCTACAATGAGCAGTTCTTC
>NA|TRBV6-6|NA|13|TRBJ1-5
CASSDGENQPQHF
TGTGCCAGCAGTGACGGGGAAAATCAGCCCCAGCATTTT
>NA|TRBV12-3/TRBV12-4|NA|15|TRBJ2-7
CASTKVEGGSYEQYF
TGTGCCAGCACCAAAGTGGAGGGGGGGTCCTACGAGCAGTACTTC
>NA|TRBV20-1|TRBD2|17|TRBJ2-3
CSARSRLAGGRTDTQYF
TGCAGTGCTAGATCTAGACTAGCGGGGGGGCGGACAGATACGCAGTATTTT
>NA|TRBV4-2|TRBD2|18|TRBJ2-1
CASSQAHPAVAGGNEQFF
TGTGCCAGCAGCCAAGCGCACCCAGCGGTAGCGGGAGGGAATGAGCAGTTCTTC
>NA|TRBV6-2/TRBV6-3|NA|16|TRBJ2-5
CASSIIWQGPGNEQYF
TGTGCCAGCAGTATAATCTGGCAGGGGCCAGGGAATGAGCAGTACTTC
>NA|TRBV20-1|NA|15|TRBJ2-4
CSARLGSLAKNIQYF
TGCAGTGCTAGATTGGGGAGTCTAGCCAAAAACATTCAGTACTTC
>NA|TRBV20-1|TRBD1|14|TRBJ1-6
CSARVGTGNSPLHF
TGCAGTGCTAGAGTGGGGACAGGGAATTCACCCCTCCACTTT
>NA|TRBV20-1|NA|16|TRBJ2-6
CSAKGVTGSGANVLTF
TGCAGTGCAAAGGGGGTTACGGGCTCTGGGGCCAACGTCCTGACTTTC
>few|TRBV14|NA|13|TRBJ1-5
CASSHNSNQPQHF
TGTGCCAGCAGCCATAATAGCAATCAGCCCCAGCATTTT